This entry concerns a single TCR beta chain. This clonotype turned up a few times. Its antigen is currently not known. Per-base quality was not reported, and no clone a single base away is much larger than it. Sequenced using an Illumina HiSeq 1500. TCRdb handled the public reads itself, with Q25 trimming in fastp and clone calling in MiXCR, and kept productive beta chains. Every distinct CDR3 protein forms one entry, paired with its most common genes and DNA. A total of 200,000 to 250,000 distinct CDR3 sequences appear in this sample, approximately 38% of them only once. Around 64% of the sample is taken by the ten largest. This sample was taken from a study of T cell repertoires in cytomegalovirus infection (dated by TCRdb to between 2017 and 2020). Concerning the study at large: Alongside well-studied HLA-B-restricted epitopes, the peptide stimulations were aimed at recently identified HLA-C-restricted CMV epitopes, whose presentation resists viral immunomodulation. Donor HLA type was relevant to the analysis, because carriage of CMV infection together with the matching HLA type was indicated by public TCR beta signatures. Overall study results and their limits: The ex vivo response was dominated by HLA-C-restricted CMV-specific TCR beta clonotypes, and the single most frequent clonotype in two of eight donors was supplied by these HLA-C-restricted clonotypes. Cumulative frequency of public TCR beta family members discriminated carriers of CMV infection plus the relevant HLA type in this cohort and an independent roughly 330-donor cohort.

The treatment or condition label here, explained by the study, means: in vitro stimulation with specific CMV peptide epitopes to enrich CMV-specific T cells. V lost 5 bases and J lost 5 bases, and the count of bases not matched to a germline gene is 8. Including cysteine and phenylalanine, the CDR3 has 14 amino acids. Left in the record is the CDR3 DNA by itself, 42 bases read in frame from the first base. As encoded in the germline V gene, CDR1 is SGHAT while CDR2 is FQNNGV. The sample here was CD8+ T cells from cultured PBMCs, taken from culture after CMV antigen stimulation. The receptor chain draws on TRBV11-2 and TRBJ2-7; 8 bases in the junction line up with TRBD2. The clonotype originates from a human donor in good health (CMV status not recorded). Some clones in this sample may be carry-over from other donors' samples. The DNA reads TGTGCCAGCAGCCCGCCGGGAGGGGGGGACGAGCAGTACTTC. Its amino acids are CASSPPGGGDEQYF.